These T cell receptor beta chains were read from a single sample in a study of blood T cell repertoires in COVID-19. Libraries were prepared by immunoSEQ multiplex PCR; TCRdb keeps only in-frame clonotypes and omits some of them. The sample has 200,000 to 250,000 clones, around 90% seen once. The specimen was PBMCs or T cells enriched from blood (not recorded which). The origin of the receptors is a woman in her twenties or thirties with acute COVID-19. CDR3s include the opening cysteine and the closing phenylalanine or tryptophan. The D gene is left open where the match is weak. Part of the rows lack a size; the others show once, few, many or a class for expanded clones.

DNA	CDR3	D	size	V	J
TGCGCCAGCAGAGCCCTCTCGGGGGTCTCCTACAATGAGCAGTTCTTC	CASRALSGVSYNEQFF	.	.	TRBV5-1	TRBJ2-1
TGTGCCAGCAGTGAGACAGGGAACACTGAAGCTTTCTTT	CASSETGNTEAFF	.	.	TRBV6-4	TRBJ1-1
TGTGCCAGTAGTTCCCTTGTGAGGGAACCCAGGGGCGAGCAGTACTTC	CASSSLVREPRGEQYF	.	.	TRBV19	TRBJ2-7
TGTGCCAGCAGCTTAGGTCTTAGCGGGTCGGGAGAGACCCAGTACTTC	CASSLGLSGSGETQYF	TRBD2	.	TRBV11-1	TRBJ2-5
TGTGCCAGCAGTTTATTTCTTCGACTAGCGGGGGGGTTCTCCTACAATGAGCAGTTCTTC	CASSLFLRLAGGFSYNEQFF	TRBD2	.	TRBV27	TRBJ2-1
TGTGCCACCCCCTTGGGGGGGGAGGATTCACCCCTCCACTTT	CATPLGGEDSPLHF	.	.	TRBV7-9	TRBJ1-6
TGCGCCAGCAGCCAAATGCCCGGACAGGTGAACACTGAAGCTTTCTTT	CASSQMPGQVNTEAFF	TRBD1	once	TRBV4-3	TRBJ1-1
TGTGCCAGCAGCGAGGACAGGGCTGGAAACACCATATATTTT	CASSEDRAGNTIYF	TRBD1	once	TRBV6-5	TRBJ1-3
TGTGCCAGTAGTTTCGGACAGGGAAGTGGCCAGCCCCAGCATTTT	CASSFGQGSGQPQHF	TRBD1	.	TRBV19	TRBJ1-5
TGTGCCAGCAGCCAAGCGGGAGCGGGGGGGTCAGCCTACAATGAGCAGTTCTTC	CASSQAGAGGSAYNEQFF	TRBD2	once	TRBV14	TRBJ2-1
TGCGCCAGCAGCCTGGAGACTGAAGCTTTCTTT	CASSLETEAFF	.	.	TRBV4-1	TRBJ1-1
TGTGCCTGGAGTGTAGTCCAGGTCTCTCAGCCCCAGCATTTT	CAWSVVQVSQPQHF	.	few	TRBV30	TRBJ1-5
TGTGCCAGCAGCGTAGAACAGACCTACTCTGGAAACACCATATATTTT	CASSVEQTYSGNTIYF	.	.	TRBV9	TRBJ1-3
TGTGCCAGCAGCGTAGGGTCAGGGCAATGGAACACTGAAGCTTTCTTT	CASSVGSGQWNTEAFF	.	.	TRBV9	TRBJ1-1
TGTGCCAGCAGTTACCCCGGGGGGAACACTGAAGCTTTCTTT	CASSYPGGNTEAFF	.	.	TRBV6-5	TRBJ1-1
TGTGCCAGCAGCCAAGAGGGCCTTACTGGAAACACCATATATTTT	CASSQEGLTGNTIYF	.	.	TRBV3-1/TRBV3-2	TRBJ1-3
TGCGCCAGCAGCCCTCGTCCGCAGGGGGCAGGGCAGCCCCAGCATTTT	CASSPRPQGAGQPQHF	TRBD1	few	TRBV4-1	TRBJ1-5
TGTGCCATCAGTGAGTCGAACCGGGGACAGGGGAGCTACACCTTC	CAISESNRGQGSYTF	TRBD1	.	TRBV10-3	TRBJ1-2
TGCAGCGTCGGGACAGATAGCAATCAGCCCCAGCATTTT	CSVGTDSNQPQHF	TRBD1	.	TRBV29-1	TRBJ1-5
TGTGCCAGCAGCCAAGGAGTAGGACAAGGCACTGAAGCTTTCTTT	CASSQGVGQGTEAFF	.	.	TRBV3-1/TRBV3-2	TRBJ1-1
TGTGCCAGCAGCTTGTCAGGGGTGGAAGAAAAACTGTTTTTT	CASSLSGVEEKLFF	.	.	TRBV5-5	TRBJ1-4
TGTGCCAGCAGCTTGGGACATAACTATGGCTACACCTTC	CASSLGHNYGYTF	.	.	TRBV7-2	TRBJ1-2
TGTGCCAGCAGCTTATCCGGGGTAACTTATAATTCACCCCTCCACTTT	CASSLSGVTYNSPLHF	.	.	TRBV7-6	TRBJ1-6
TGTGCCAGCAGTGAGTCCGCCGGGACAGGGATGTACGAGCAGTACTTC	CASSESAGTGMYEQYF	TRBD1	.	TRBV6-1	TRBJ2-7
TGTGCCAGCAGCTCCCCAAGGGGGCTCGGGGAAAAACTGTTTTTT	CASSSPRGLGEKLFF	TRBD1	.	TRBV7-9	TRBJ1-4
TGTGCCAGCAGCTTGGTCGGGGAGTACAATGAGCAGTTCTTC	CASSLVGEYNEQFF	.	.	TRBV5-4	TRBJ2-1
TGTGCCAGCAGCTTAGACAGTATGAACACTGAAGCTTTCTTT	CASSLDSMNTEAFF	.	.	TRBV11-2	TRBJ1-1
TGTGCCATCAGTGGGGGTAGCGGGGGGTACGAGCAGTACTTC	CAISGGSGGYEQYF	TRBD2	.	TRBV10-3	TRBJ2-7
TGTGCCAGCAGTCACAGGGGTTCCGGGGCCAACGTCCTGACTTTC	CASSHRGSGANVLTF	TRBD1	.	TRBV3-1/TRBV3-2	TRBJ2-6
TGTGCCAGCAGCTCCGGACACAGGGGCCCGTACACTGAAGCTTTCTTT	CASSSGHRGPYTEAFF	TRBD1	.	TRBV7-2	TRBJ1-1
TGTGCCAGCAGCGCTCCGGGGGGAGGTCACACCGGGGAGCTGTTTTTT	CASSAPGGGHTGELFF	TRBD2	.	TRBV9	TRBJ2-2
TGTGCCAGCAGCTTAGGTTCCAGCGGGGGAAGGAAGACCCAGTACTTC	CASSLGSSGGRKTQYF	TRBD2	.	TRBV13	TRBJ2-5
TGTGCCACTTCCGGGGGTTCGGATCAGCCCCAGCATTTT	CATSGGSDQPQHF	.	.	TRBV7-9	TRBJ1-5
TGCAGCGTTGTAACACCCTACTATGGCTACACCTTC	CSVVTPYYGYTF	.	.	TRBV29-1	TRBJ1-2
TGCGCCAGCAGCCAAGATTGGCAGGGAGGCTACACCTTC	CASSQDWQGGYTF	.	.	TRBV4-1	TRBJ1-2
TGTGCCAGCAGTCGGGACAGGGAGGACAACTATGGCTACACCTTC	CASSRDREDNYGYTF	TRBD1	.	TRBV6-2/TRBV6-3	TRBJ1-2
TGCGCCAGCAGCTTTGCGGACAATAATTCACCCCTCCACTTT	CASSFADNNSPLHF	.	.	TRBV5-1	TRBJ1-6
TGTGCCAGCAGTTCGACAGGTAGGAATGAGCAGTTCTTC	CASSSTGRNEQFF	.	.	TRBV27	TRBJ2-1
TGTGCCAGCAGGGGCATCCTCTCAAGAAACACCATATATTTT	CASRGILSRNTIYF	.	.	TRBV19	TRBJ1-3
TGTGCCAGCAGTTTGGTGGGAGTCGACGAGCAGTACTTC	CASSLVGVDEQYF	.	.	TRBV12-3/TRBV12-4	TRBJ2-7